Listed below are T cell receptor beta chains from one sample, sequenced in a study of cytomegalovirus exposure and HLA in healthy donors. The data were produced by immunoSEQ multiplex PCR, yet TCRdb's version contains in-frame clones alone and is incomplete. The profile shows roughly 66,000 clones, 55% to 70% of them singletons. The sequenced sample consisted of PBMCs. The receptors stem from a woman in her 50s in good health and CMV-seronegative. The CDR3 runs from the conserved cysteine through the conserved F or W. D genes are given only for firm matches. Where a row states a size, it is once, few, many or the class of an expanded clone; other rows omit it.

cdr3_aa cdr3_nt clone_size cdr3_length v_call d_call j_call
CASGLTSVYEQYF TGTGCCAGCGGATTAACTAGCGTCTACGAGCAGTACTTC once 13 TRBV28 TRBD2 TRBJ2-7
CASRSPDEKLFF TGTGCCAGCAGGAGTCCTGATGAAAAACTGTTTTTT . 12 TRBV28 . TRBJ1-4
CASSPQGSGELFF TGTGCCAGCAGTCCACAGGGTTCCGGGGAGCTGTTTTTT . 13 TRBV28 . TRBJ2-2
CASSFPGSNTEAFF TGTGCCAGCAGCTTTCCAGGTTCGAACACTGAAGCTTTCTTT . 14 TRBV5-8 . TRBJ1-1
CASSLQGFAGELFF TGTGCCAGCAGCTTACAGGGTTTTGCCGGGGAGCTGTTTTTT . 14 TRBV7-2 . TRBJ2-2
CASSVGSSGNTIYF TGTGCCAGCAGCGTAGGCAGCTCTGGAAACACCATATATTTT many 14 TRBV9 . TRBJ1-3
CASSLSGTGPYYGYTF TGTGCCAGCAGTTTATCTGGGACAGGACCCTACTATGGCTACACCTTC . 16 TRBV28 TRBD1 TRBJ1-2
CASSTGPSNQPQHF TGTGCCAGCAGTACAGGCCCGTCCAATCAGCCCCAGCATTTT . 14 TRBV28 . TRBJ1-5
CATSRDRMNTEAFF TGTGCCACCAGCAGAGATCGTATGAACACTGAAGCTTTCTTT few 14 TRBV15 . TRBJ1-1
CASSAGQINQPQHF TGTGCCAGCAGCGCGGGACAGATCAATCAGCCCCAGCATTTT . 14 TRBV9 TRBD1 TRBJ1-5
CASSPGLAGVAKQYF TGTGCCAGCAGTCCGGGACTAGCGGGAGTTGCGAAGCAGTACTTC . 15 TRBV25-1 TRBD2 TRBJ2-7
CASSPVQGSYEQYF TGTGCCAGCTCACCGGTCCAGGGGTCCTACGAGCAGTACTTC . 14 TRBV18 . TRBJ2-7
CATSGGSSGLQETQYF TGTGCCACCAGTGGGGGGAGTAGCGGACTCCAAGAGACCCAGTACTTC . 16 TRBV15 . TRBJ2-5
CATSRGFRGDLKETQYF TGTGCCACCAGCAGGGGGTTCCGGGGGGACCTCAAAGAGACCCAGTACTTC few 17 TRBV15 TRBD2 TRBJ2-5
CASRQGRYEQYF TGTGCCAGCAGGCAGGGTCGATACGAGCAGTACTTC . 12 TRBV2 . TRBJ2-7
CASYRKLVTAGTQYF TGTGCCAGCTACCGGAAACTAGTAACTGCGGGTACGCAGTATTTT . 15 TRBV5-6 . TRBJ2-3
CPPPPRVIYEQYF TGCCCCCCTCCACCCAGGGTAATATACGAGCAGTACTTC few 13 TRBV28 . TRBJ2-7
CASTGQGVGEQYF TGCGCCAGCACGGGACAGGGAGTCGGCGAGCAGTACTTC . 13 TRBV5-1 TRBD1 TRBJ2-7
CASSRTGTGTASNQPQHF TGCGCCAGCAGTCGGACGGGGACAGGGACAGCTAGCAATCAGCCCCAGCATTTT few 18 TRBV23-1 TRBD1 TRBJ1-5
CASSPGTGGRTEAFF TGTGCCAGCAGCCCCGGGACAGGGGGTAGAACTGAAGCTTTCTTT . 15 TRBV7-2 TRBD1 TRBJ1-1
CASSLIGAGAVNEQFF TGTGCCAGCAGCTTAATCGGGGCGGGAGCGGTCAATGAGCAGTTCTTC . 16 TRBV7-3 TRBD2 TRBJ2-1
CASSLGGGNQPQHF TGCGCCAGCAGCTTGGGGGGAGGCAATCAGCCCCAGCATTTT . 14 TRBV5-1 . TRBJ1-5
CASRRMTGSNQPQHF TGTGCCAGCAGAAGGATGACAGGTTCGAATCAGCCCCAGCATTTT . 15 TRBV28 . TRBJ1-5
CASSLGDPGLAGGRYF TGTGCCAGCAGCTTAGGAGACCCGGGACTAGCGGGAGGAAGGTATTTT . 16 TRBV7-2 TRBD2 TRBJ2-3
CSVAGVHGYTF TGCAGCGTTGCGGGGGTTCATGGCTACACCTTC once 11 TRBV29-1 . TRBJ1-2
CASSIEGHGYTF TGTGCCAGTAGTATAGAGGGCCATGGCTACACCTTC . 12 TRBV19 . TRBJ1-2
CASSKWATGGPPTDTQYF TGTGCCAGCAGCAAATGGGCAACGGGAGGGCCCCCCACAGATACGCAGTATTTT . 18 TRBV21-1 . TRBJ2-3